What follows describes a single TCR beta chain. Original handling: Nucleated cell counts were estimated from reference gene primer amplification. Measured with immunoSEQ multiplex PCR; TCRdb has only the in-frame clones, and not every one. For V, J and clone size, that table is used; D and trimming come from the DNA. The sample consists of more than 130,000 clones, approximately 90% of them appearing once. The source of the sample is a study of blood T cell repertoires in COVID-19. In the study overall: COVID-19 samples from acute and convalescent phases originated in the United States, Italy and Spain.

Germline CDR1 reads SNHLY; CDR2 reads FYNNEI. This CDR3 region has 12 residues. Trimming shortened V by 8 bases and J by 3 bases, and 10 bases separated the two germline ends. The sample consisted of peripheral blood. The chain carries TRBV2 and TRBJ1-2, with D uncertain. This clonotype was sampled from a woman between 40 and 55 years old with acute or convalescent COVID-19. This CDR3 is CASVRVDYGYTF. CDR3 in DNA: TGTGCCAGCGTTCGAGTGGACTATGGCTACACCTTC.